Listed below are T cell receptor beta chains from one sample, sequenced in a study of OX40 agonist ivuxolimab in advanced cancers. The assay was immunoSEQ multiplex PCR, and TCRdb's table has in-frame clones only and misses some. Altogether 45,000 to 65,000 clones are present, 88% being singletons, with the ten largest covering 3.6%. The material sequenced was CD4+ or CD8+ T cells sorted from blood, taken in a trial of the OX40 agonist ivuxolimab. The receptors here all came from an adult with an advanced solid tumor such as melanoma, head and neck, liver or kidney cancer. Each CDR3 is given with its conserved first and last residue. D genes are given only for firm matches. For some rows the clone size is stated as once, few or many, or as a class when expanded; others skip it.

TGTGCCAGCAGCGTAAGCGTCGGGGGGAAGGGAGAGACCCAGTACTTC CASSVSVGGKGETQYF TRBJ2-5 TRBV9 TRBD2 NA
TGTGCCAGCAGGGTAACAGTAATTGGCCCTTGGCCCCAGCATTTT CASRVTVIGPWPQHF TRBJ1-5 TRBV28 NA once
TGCGCCAGCAGCTCTCTCGTTGATGGCTACACCTTC CASSSLVDGYTF TRBJ1-2 TRBV5-1 NA NA
TGCAGCGTTGCGGGGGTGACCATGAACACTGAAGCTTTCTTT CSVAGVTMNTEAFF TRBJ1-1 TRBV29-1 NA once
TGTGCCAGCAGTCCAGGGGTGGGAAACACCATATATTTT CASSPGVGNTIYF TRBJ1-3 TRBV2 NA NA
TGTGCCAGCAGCGTGAAAGCGGGAGGTAGTGATGAGCAGTTCTTC CASSVKAGGSDEQFF TRBJ2-1 TRBV9 TRBD2 NA
TGTGCCAGCAGTGAAATGGGGGGGCGGGTTGGCTACACCTTC CASSEMGGRVGYTF TRBJ1-2 TRBV6-1 NA NA
TGTGCCAGCAGTTTGTTCCGGGCTGGCAGGTATGGCTACACCTTC CASSLFRAGRYGYTF TRBJ1-2 TRBV28 NA NA
TGTGCCAGCAGTTTGGGGCGGGGGGGTTCGAGTGGAGAGACCCAGTACTTC CASSLGRGGSSGETQYF TRBJ2-5 TRBV28 TRBD2 NA
TGTGCCAGCAGTCCCGGGACATCCTATGGCTACACCTTC CASSPGTSYGYTF TRBJ1-2 TRBV6-5 NA NA
TGTGCCAGCAGCGTAGCTGCGGGGAGCTCCTACAATGAGCAGTTCTTC CASSVAAGSSYNEQFF TRBJ2-1 TRBV9 NA NA
TGTGCCAGCAGCTTGGGTGGAGGGCGAAATAATGAAAAACTGTTTTTT CASSLGGGRNNEKLFF TRBJ1-4 TRBV5-4 NA NA
TGCGCCAGCAGCTTGATCACGGGGGTAGAGACCCAGTACTTC CASSLITGVETQYF TRBJ2-5 TRBV5-1 NA NA
TGTGCCAGCAGTGGAACCGACTGGTATGGCTACACCTTC CASSGTDWYGYTF TRBJ1-2 TRBV28 NA NA
TGTGCCTGCGAGGGGGAAGACAGAGGTGGCTACACCTTC CACEGEDRGGYTF TRBJ1-2 TRBV30 NA few
TGTGCCAGCAGCCCCGACGGGGGGCGGACTGGGGCCAACGTCCTGACTTTC CASSPDGGRTGANVLTF TRBJ2-6 TRBV7-9 NA NA